The 10 T cell receptor beta chains below all came from one sample that was sequenced in a study of cytomegalovirus exposure and HLA in healthy donors. Amplification used 60 Vbeta primers and 13 Jbeta primers. Profiled with immunoSEQ multiplex PCR; TCRdb holds only in-frame clones, not every one. The repertoire has over 100,000 clones, approximately 70% of them found once; the top ten carry approximately 9%. Material for sequencing was PBMCs. These receptors were obtained from a man younger than 40 in good health and CMV-seropositive.

CDR3 protein: CATALTGRGVYDEQFF. CDR3 coding DNA: TGTGCCACCGCTCTGACCGGGAGGGGAGTTTACGATGAGCAGTTCTTC. The chain carries TRBV27 and TRBJ2-1; 8 bases match TRBD2. Unmatched junction bases numbered 19, after V lost 10 bases and J lost 8 bases. Germline CDR1 is MNHEY and CDR2 is SMNVEV (reference sequence). This CDR3 spans 16 amino acids.

The rearrangement uses TRBV4-3 and TRBJ2-7; TRBD1 matches 8 bases. With V trimmed by 7 bases and J by 9 bases, 11 bases remained unmatched. The length of the CDR3 is 13 residues. The germline CDR1 and CDR2 sequences are LGHNA and YSLEER. DNA for the CDR3: TGCGCCAGCACCCTGAGCAGGGGGCCGCCGCAGTACGTC. Its translation is CASTLSRGPPQYV.

The chain carries TRBV10-1 and TRBJ1-6; D might be TRBD1 (6 bases). The CDR3 has 16 amino acids. In germline, CDR1 is WNHNN, CDR2 SYGVQD (reference sequence). The ends were cut back, 6 bases at V and 7 bases at J, with 19 bases in the middle. The CDR3 bases are TGCGCCAGCAGCCTGGACAGCTCGCGTCGAAATTCACCCCTCCACTTT. Encoded protein: CASSLDSSRRNSPLHF.

The J gene is TRBJ1-1, the V gene TRBV11-2; TRBD1 agrees at 7 bases. The CDR3 loop spans 14 amino acids. Germline lookup yields CDR1 SGHAT and CDR2 FQNNGV. J was trimmed by 5 bases and V by 5 bases; bases with no gene match: 8. CDR3 coding DNA: TGTGCCAGCAGCGGACGACAGGGTTGGACTGAAGCTTTCTTT. This translates into CASSGRQGWTEAFF.

In its sample, this clone was seen once. The chain is built from TRBV5-4 and TRBJ2-7; D is ambiguous. This CDR3 region has 15 residues. Germline V gene sequence: CDR1 SGHNT, CDR2 YYREEE (reference sequence). V was shortened by 4 bases and J by 0 bases, with 14 bases between the two germline ends. The CDR3 loop reads CASSLPGVSSYEQYF. CDR3 sequence (DNA): TGTGCCAGCAGCCTGCCAGGTGTAAGCTCCTACGAGCAGTACTTC.

This sequence joins TRBV5-5 and TRBJ1-5, with D perhaps TRBD1 (5 bases). The CDR3 sequence is 14 residues long. Trimming removed 1 base at V and 3 bases at J, with 8 bases between. Looked up from germline, CDR1 is SGHKS and CDR2 is YYEKEE (reference sequence). This CDR3 reads CASSLIGANQPQHF. The CDR3 DNA is TGTGCCAGCAGCTTGATAGGGGCCAATCAGCCCCAGCATTTT.

The chain links TRBV13 to TRBJ2-3; D is unresolved. The CDR3 consists of 12 residues. V lost 0 bases and J lost 5, with 3 bases in between. The germline V gene encodes CDR1 PRHDT and CDR2 FYEKMQ (reference sequence). As DNA, the CDR3 is TGTGCCAGCAGCTTAGGCCTAGATACGCAGTATTTT. Translation: CASSLGLDTQYF.

The chain is built from TRBV7-2 and TRBJ2-1, with 12 bases identical to TRBD2. The germline V gene has CDR1 SGHTA and CDR2 FQGNSA. V trimming: 0 bases; J trimming: 3 bases; junction bases outside the gene matches: 15. This CDR3 is built from 21 residues. The CDR3, as DNA: TGTGCCAGCAGCTTAGCGCGGTCGGGGACTAGCGGGCGAATCTTCTACAATGAGCAGTTCTTC. Its translation: CASSLARSGTSGRIFYNEQFF.

The chain has TRBV6-1 and TRBJ1-1, with no clear D. The CDR3 has 12 amino acids. V lost 2 bases, J lost 10 bases, and 11 bases lay in between. From germline, CDR1 is MNHNS and CDR2 SASEGT. The CDR3 is CASSERVGRAFF. CDR3 sequence (DNA): TGTGCCAGCAGTGAAAGGGTCGGGAGAGCTTTCTTT.

V gene TRBV28 combines with J gene TRBJ2-7; 7 positions agree with TRBD1. Germline V CDR1 and CDR2: MDHEN, SYDVKM. V gave up 4 bases and J gave up 5 bases; unmatched junction bases: 11. CDR3 size: 15 residues. The CDR3 loop is CASSSPATGSNEQYV. The CDR3, as DNA: TGTGCCAGCAGTTCACCCGCGACAGGGAGCAACGAGCAGTACGTC.